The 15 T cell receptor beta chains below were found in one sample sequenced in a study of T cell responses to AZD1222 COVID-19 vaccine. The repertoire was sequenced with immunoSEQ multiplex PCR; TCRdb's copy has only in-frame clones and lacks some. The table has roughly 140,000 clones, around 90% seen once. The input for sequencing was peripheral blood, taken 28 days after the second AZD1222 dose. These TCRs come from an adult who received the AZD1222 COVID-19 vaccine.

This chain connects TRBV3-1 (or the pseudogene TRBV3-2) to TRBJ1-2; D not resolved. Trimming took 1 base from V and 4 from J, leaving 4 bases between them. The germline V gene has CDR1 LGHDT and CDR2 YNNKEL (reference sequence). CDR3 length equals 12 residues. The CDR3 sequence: CASSQAPYGYTF. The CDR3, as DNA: TGTGCCAGCAGCCAAGCCCCCTATGGCTACACCTTC.

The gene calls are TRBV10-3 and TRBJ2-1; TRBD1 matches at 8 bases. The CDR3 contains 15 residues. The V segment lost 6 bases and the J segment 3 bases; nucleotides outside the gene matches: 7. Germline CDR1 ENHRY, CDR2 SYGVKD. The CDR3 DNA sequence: TGTGCCATCAGAACCGGGACAGGATTCTACAATGAGCAGTTCTTC. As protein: CAIRTGTGFYNEQFF.

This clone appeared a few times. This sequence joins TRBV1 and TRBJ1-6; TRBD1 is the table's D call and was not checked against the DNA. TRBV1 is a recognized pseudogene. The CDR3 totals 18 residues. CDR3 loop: CTSSQGQGASSYNSPLHF. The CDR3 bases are TGCACCAGCAGCCAAGGGCAGGGGGCTAGCTCCTATAATTCACCCCTCCACTTT.

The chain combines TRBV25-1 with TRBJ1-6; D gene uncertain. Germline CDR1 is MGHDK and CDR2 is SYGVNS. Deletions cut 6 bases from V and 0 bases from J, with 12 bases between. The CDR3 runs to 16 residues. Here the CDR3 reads CASSEGRSSYNSPLHF. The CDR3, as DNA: TGTGCCAGCAGCGAGGGCAGGAGCTCCTATAATTCACCCCTCCACTTT.

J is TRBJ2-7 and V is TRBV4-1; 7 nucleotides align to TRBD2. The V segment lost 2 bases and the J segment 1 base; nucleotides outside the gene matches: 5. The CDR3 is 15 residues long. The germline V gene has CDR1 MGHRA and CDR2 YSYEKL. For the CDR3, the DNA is TGCGCCAGCAGCCAAATCGCTAGCGGATCCTACGAGCAGTACTTC. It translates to CASSQIASGSYEQYF.

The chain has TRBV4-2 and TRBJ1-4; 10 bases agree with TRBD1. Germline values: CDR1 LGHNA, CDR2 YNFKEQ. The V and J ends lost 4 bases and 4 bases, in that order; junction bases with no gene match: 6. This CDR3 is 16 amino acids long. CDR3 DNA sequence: TGTGCCAGCAGCCGAACGTGGGACAGGGGTAATGAAAAACTGTTTTTT. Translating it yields CASSRTWDRGNEKLFF.

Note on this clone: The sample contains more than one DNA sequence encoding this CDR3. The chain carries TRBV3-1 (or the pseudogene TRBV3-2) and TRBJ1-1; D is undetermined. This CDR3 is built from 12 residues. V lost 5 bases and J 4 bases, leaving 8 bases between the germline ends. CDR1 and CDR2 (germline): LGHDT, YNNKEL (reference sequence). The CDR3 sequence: CASSSGGTEAFF. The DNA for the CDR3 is TGTGCCAGCAGCTCGGGTGGCACTGAAGCTTTCTTT.

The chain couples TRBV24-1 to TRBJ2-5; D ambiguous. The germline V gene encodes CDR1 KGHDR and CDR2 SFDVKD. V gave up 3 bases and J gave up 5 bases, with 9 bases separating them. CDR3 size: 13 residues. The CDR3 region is CATSDEDGETQYF. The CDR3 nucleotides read TGTGCCACCAGTGATGAAGACGGGGAGACCCAGTACTTC.

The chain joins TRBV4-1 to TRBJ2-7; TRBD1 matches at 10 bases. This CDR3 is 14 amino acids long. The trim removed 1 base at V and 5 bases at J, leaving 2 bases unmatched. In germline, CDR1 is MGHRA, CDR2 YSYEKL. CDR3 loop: CASSQGQGADEQYF. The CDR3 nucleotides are TGCGCCAGCAGCCAAGGACAGGGGGCCGACGAGCAGTACTTC.

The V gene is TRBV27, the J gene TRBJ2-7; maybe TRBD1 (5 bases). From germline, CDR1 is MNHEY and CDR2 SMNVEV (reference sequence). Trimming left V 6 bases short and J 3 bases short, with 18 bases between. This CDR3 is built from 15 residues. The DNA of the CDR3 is TGTGCCAGCAGGCTAGGACAAGAATTACTCTACGAGCAGTACTTC. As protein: CASRLGQELLYEQYF.

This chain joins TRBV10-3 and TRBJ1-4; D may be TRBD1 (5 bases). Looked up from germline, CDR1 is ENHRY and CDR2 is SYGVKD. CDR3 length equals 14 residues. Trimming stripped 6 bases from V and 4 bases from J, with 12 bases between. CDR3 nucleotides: TGTGCCATCAGAGCGGGGGGAGTTAATGAAAAACTGTTTTTT. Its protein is CAIRAGGVNEKLFF.

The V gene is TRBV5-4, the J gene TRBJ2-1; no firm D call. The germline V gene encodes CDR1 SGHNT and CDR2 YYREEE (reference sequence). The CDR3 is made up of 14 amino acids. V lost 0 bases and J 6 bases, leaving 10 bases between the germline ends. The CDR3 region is CASSLGVGANEQFF. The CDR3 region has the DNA TGTGCCAGCAGCTTGGGAGTGGGCGCCAATGAGCAGTTCTTC. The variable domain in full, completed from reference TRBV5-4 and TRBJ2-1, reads ETGVTQSPTHLIKTRGQQVTLRCSSQSGHNTVSWYQQALGQGPQFIFQYYREEENGRGNFPPRFSGLQFPNYSSELNVNALELDDSALYLCASSLGVGANEQFFGPGTRLTVL.

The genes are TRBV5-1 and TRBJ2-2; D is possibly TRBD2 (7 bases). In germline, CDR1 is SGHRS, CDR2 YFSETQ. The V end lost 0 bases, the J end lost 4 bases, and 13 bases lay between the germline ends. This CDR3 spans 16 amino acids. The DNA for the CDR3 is TGCGCCAGCAGCTTGGAGGGGGGGTCGAGCACCGGGGAGCTGTTTTTT. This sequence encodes CASSLEGGSSTGELFF.

The CDR3 nucleotides read TGTGCCAGCAGTTACCGGGCGGAGCAGCCTCAAGAGACCCAGTACTTC. The encoded protein is CASSYRAEQPQETQYF. This chain connects TRBV6-5 to TRBJ2-5; D is ambiguous. The V end lost 2 bases, the J end lost 2 bases, and 15 bases lay between the germline ends. This CDR3 comprises 16 residues. Germline V lookup: CDR1 MNHEY, CDR2 SVGAGI.

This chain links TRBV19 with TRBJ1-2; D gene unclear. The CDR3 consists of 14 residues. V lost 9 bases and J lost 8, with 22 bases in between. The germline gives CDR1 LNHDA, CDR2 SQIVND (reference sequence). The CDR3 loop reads CASLTRPPERGYTF. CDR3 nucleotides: TGTGCCAGCCTGACCCGGCCTCCAGAGAGGGGCTACACCTTC.